This T cell receptor (beta chain) was captured in a study of OX40 agonist ivuxolimab in advanced cancers. Study context: An anti-OX40 (CD134) antibody with agonistic activity, ivuxolimab, was administered to patients. Every patient in dose escalation had hepatocellular carcinoma, melanoma, renal cell or head and neck cancer. Across the patients, intravenous ivuxolimab was delivered every 2 weeks at 0.01 to 10 mg/kg.

Overall study findings and caveats: Clonal expansion in partial responders at 0.1-3.0 mg/kg ranked among the lowest.

A few counts support this clone. Antigen unknown. The protocol was immunoSEQ multiplex PCR, while the TCRdb copy is restricted to in-frame clones and leaves out a portion. The sample holds under 70,000 clones, around 83% seen once. Germline V gene lookup returns CDR1 SQVTM and CDR2 ANQGSEA. Trimming pared 8 bases from V and 4 bases from J, leaving 24 bases between. CDR3 size: 16 residues. This receptor was obtained from an adult with an advanced solid tumor such as melanoma, head and neck, liver or kidney cancer. The material was CD4+ or CD8+ T cells sorted from blood, obtained in a trial of the OX40 agonist ivuxolimab. The chain uses TRBV29-1 and TRBJ2-1, with D possibly matching TRBD2 (5 bases). CDR3 amino acids: CSPPDARDWDYNEQFF. In DNA form, the CDR3 reads TGCAGCCCCCCGGACGCGAGGGATTGGGATTACAATGAGCAGTTCTTC.